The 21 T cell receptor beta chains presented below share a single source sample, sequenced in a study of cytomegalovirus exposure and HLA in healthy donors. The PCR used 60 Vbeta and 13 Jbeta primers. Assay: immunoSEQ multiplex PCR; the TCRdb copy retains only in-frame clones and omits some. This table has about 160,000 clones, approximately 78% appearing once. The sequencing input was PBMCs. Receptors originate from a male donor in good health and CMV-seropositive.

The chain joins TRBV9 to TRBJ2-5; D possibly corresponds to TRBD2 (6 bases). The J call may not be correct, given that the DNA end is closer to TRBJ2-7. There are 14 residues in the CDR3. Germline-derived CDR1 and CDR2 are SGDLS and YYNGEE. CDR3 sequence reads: CASSVGLGSYEQYF. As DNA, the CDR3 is TGTGCCAGCAGCGTAGGACTAGGGAGCTACGAGCAGTACTTC.

In DNA, the CDR3 is TGTGCCAGCTCACCCGACAGCTTCAGGGAGCAGTACTTC. Translation gives CASSPDSFREQYF. The chain is built from TRBV18 and TRBJ2-7; D is possibly TRBD1 (5 bases). CDR3 size: 13 residues. V was trimmed by 3 bases and J by 7 bases, leaving 13 bases between them. Looked up from germline, CDR1 is KGHSH and CDR2 is LQKENI.

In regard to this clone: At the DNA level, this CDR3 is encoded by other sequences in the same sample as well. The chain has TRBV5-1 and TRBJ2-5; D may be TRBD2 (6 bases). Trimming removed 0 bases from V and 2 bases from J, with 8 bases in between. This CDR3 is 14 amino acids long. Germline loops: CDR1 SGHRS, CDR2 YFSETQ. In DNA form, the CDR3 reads TGCGCCAGCAGCTTGGGTAGCGGACAAGAGACCCAGTACTTC. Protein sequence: CASSLGSGQETQYF.

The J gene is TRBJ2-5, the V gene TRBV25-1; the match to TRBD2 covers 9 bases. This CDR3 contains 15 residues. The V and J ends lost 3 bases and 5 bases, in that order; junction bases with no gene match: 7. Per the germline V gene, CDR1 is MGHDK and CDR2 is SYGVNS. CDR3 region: CASSDVSGRAETQYF. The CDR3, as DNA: TGTGCCAGCAGTGATGTTAGCGGGAGAGCTGAGACCCAGTACTTC.

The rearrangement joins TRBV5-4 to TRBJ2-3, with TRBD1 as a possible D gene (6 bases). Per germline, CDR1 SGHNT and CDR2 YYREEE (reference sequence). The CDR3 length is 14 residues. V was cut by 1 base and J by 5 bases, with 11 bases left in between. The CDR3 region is CASSLKAQGDTQYF. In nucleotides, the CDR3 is TGTGCCAGCAGCTTGAAGGCACAGGGAGATACGCAGTATTTT.

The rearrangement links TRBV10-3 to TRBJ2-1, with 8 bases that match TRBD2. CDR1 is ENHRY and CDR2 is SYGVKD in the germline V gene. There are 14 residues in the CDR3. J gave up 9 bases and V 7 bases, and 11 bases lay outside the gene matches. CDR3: CAITLHSGTGEQFF. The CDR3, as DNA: TGTGCCATCACTCTCCATAGCGGGACGGGTGAGCAGTTCTTC.

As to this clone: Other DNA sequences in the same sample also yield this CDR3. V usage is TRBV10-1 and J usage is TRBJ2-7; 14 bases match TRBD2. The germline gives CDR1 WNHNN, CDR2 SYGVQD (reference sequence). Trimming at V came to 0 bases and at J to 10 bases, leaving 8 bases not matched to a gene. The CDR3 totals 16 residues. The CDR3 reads CASSESNGLAGGEQYF. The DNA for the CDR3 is TGCGCCAGCAGTGAGTCGAACGGACTAGCGGGAGGCGAACAGTACTTC.

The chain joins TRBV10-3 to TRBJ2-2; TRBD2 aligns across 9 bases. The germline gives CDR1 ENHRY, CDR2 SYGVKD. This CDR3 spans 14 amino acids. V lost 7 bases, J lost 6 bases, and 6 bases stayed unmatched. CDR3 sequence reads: CAIKAGGQAGELFF. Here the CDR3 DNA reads TGTGCCATCAAAGCGGGAGGCCAAGCCGGGGAGCTGTTTTTT.

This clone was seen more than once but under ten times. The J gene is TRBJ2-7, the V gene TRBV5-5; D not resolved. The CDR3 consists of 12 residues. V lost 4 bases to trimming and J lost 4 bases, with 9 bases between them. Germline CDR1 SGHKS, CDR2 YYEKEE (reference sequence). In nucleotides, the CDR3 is TGTGCCAGCAGCCTCCCTTTGTACGAGCAGTACTTC. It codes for CASSLPLYEQYF.

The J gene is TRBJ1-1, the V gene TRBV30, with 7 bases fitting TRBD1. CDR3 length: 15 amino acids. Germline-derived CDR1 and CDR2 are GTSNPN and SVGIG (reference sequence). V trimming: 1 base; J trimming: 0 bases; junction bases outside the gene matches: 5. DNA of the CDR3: TGTGCCTGGAGTGCCATGGGACAGCTGAACACTGAAGCTTTCTTT. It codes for CAWSAMGQLNTEAFF. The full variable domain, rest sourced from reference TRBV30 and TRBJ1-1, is SQTIHQWPATLVQPVGSPLSLECTVEGTSNPNLYWYRQAAGRGLQLLFYSVGIGQISSEVPQNLSASRPQDRQFILSSKKLLLSDSGFYLCAWSAMGQLNTEAFFGQGTRLTVV.

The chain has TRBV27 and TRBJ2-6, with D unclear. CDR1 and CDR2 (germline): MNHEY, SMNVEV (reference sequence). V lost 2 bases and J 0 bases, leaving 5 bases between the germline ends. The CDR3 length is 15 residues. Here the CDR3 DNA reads TGTGCCAGCAGTTTACAGGTCTCTGGGGCCAACGTCCTGACTTTC. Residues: CASSLQVSGANVLTF. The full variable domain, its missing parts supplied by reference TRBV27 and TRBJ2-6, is EAQVTQNPRYLITVTGKKLTVTCSQNMNHEYMSWYRQDPGLGLRQIYYSMNVEVTDKGDVPEGYKVSRKEKRNFPLILESPSPNQTSLYFCASSLQVSGANVLTFGAGSRLTVL.

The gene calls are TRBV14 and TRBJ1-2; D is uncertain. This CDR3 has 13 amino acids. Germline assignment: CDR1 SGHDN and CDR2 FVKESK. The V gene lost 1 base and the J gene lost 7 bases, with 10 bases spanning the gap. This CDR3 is CASSQAVGGGYTF. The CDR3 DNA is TGTGCCAGCAGCCAAGCGGTTGGTGGTGGCTACACCTTC.

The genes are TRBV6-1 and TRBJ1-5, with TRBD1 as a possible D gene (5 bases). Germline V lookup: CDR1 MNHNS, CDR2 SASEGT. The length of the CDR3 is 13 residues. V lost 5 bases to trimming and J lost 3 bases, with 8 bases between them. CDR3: CASSPGHNQPQHF. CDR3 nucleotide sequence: TGTGCCAGCAGTCCAGGGCACAATCAGCCCCAGCATTTT.

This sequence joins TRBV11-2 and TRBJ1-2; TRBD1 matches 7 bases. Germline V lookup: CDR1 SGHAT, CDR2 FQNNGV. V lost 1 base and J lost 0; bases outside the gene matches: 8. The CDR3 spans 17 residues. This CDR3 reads CASSLAPKGAANYGYTF. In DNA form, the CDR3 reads TGTGCCAGCAGCTTAGCTCCCAAGGGGGCCGCTAACTATGGCTACACCTTC. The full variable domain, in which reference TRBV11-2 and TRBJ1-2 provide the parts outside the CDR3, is EAGVAQSPRYKIIEKRQSVAFWCNPISGHATLYWYQQILGQGPKLLIQFQNNGVVDDSQLPKDRFSAERLKGVDSTLKIQPAKLEDSAVYLCASSLAPKGAANYGYTFGSGTRLTVV.

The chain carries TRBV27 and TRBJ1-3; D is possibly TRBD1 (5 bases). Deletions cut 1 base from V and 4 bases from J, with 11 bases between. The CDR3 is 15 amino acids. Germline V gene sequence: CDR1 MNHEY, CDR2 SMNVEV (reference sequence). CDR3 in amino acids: CASSLYQGAGNTIYF. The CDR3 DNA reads TGTGCCAGCAGTTTATACCAGGGTGCGGGAAACACCATATATTTT.

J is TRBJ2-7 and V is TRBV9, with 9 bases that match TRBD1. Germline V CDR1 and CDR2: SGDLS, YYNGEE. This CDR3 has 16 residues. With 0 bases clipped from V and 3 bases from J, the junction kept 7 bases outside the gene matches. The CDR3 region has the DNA TGTGCCAGCAGCGTAGATACGGGACAGGGCTTCTACGAGCAGTACTTC. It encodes CASSVDTGQGFYEQYF. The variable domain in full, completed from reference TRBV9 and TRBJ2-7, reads DSGVTQTPKHLITATGQRVTLRCSPRSGDLSVYWYQQSLDQGLQFLIQYYNGEERAKGNILERFSAQQFPDLHSELNLSSLELGDSALYFCASSVDTGQGFYEQYFGPGTRLTVT.

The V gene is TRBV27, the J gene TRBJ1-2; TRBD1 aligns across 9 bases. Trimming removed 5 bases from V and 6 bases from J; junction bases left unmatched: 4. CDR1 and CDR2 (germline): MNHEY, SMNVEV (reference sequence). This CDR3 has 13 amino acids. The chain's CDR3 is CASSLQGADGYTF. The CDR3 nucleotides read TGTGCCAGCAGTCTACAGGGGGCGGATGGCTACACCTTC.

The CDR3 is CASSVGGQGSDEAFF. The CDR3 nucleotides read TGTGCCAGCAGCGTAGGAGGACAGGGTTCGGATGAAGCTTTCTTT. V gene TRBV9 combines with J gene TRBJ1-1; 8 bases align to TRBD1. V shed 0 bases, J shed 7 bases, and the junction held 8 bases outside the gene matches. Germline loops: CDR1 SGDLS, CDR2 YYNGEE. The CDR3 has 15 residues.

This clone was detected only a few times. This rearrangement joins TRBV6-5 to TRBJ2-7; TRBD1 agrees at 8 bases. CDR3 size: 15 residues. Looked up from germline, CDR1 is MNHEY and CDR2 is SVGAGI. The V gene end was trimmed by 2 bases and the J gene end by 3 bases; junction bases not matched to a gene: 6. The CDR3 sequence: CASSYQGQGGYEQYF. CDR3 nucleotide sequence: TGTGCCAGCAGTTACCAAGGACAGGGCGGCTACGAGCAGTACTTC.

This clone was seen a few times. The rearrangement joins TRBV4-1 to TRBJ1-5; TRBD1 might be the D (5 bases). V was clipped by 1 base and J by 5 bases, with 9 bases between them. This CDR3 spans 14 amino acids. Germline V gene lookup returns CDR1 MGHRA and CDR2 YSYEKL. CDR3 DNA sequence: TGCGCCAGCAGCCAAGGGGGCCTGTATCAGCCCCAGCATTTT. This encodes CASSQGGLYQPQHF.

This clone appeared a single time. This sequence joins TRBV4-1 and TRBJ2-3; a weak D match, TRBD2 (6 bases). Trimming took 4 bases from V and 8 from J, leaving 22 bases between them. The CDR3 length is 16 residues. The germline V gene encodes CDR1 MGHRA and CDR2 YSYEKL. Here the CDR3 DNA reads TGCGCCAGCAGCCGCGCTGCCGGGTCAGCGGGTAGTACGCAGTATTTT. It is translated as CASSRAAGSAGSTQYF.